The clone carrying this TCR beta chain occurred many times. TCRdb ran MiXCR on the reads and lists one entry per CDR3 protein. The table shows about 440,000 distinct CDR3 sequences, with approximately 30% occurring only once. CDR3 size: 14 residues. Per the germline V gene, CDR1 is MNHEY and CDR2 is SVGEGT. V lost 1 base and J lost 3; bases outside the gene matches: 3. The data were taken from a study of T cell repertoires in cytomegalovirus infection. This sequence was found in a human donor in good health (CMV status not recorded). Some clones in this sample may be carry-over from other donors' samples. The rearrangement joins TRBV6-2 or TRBV6-3 to TRBJ2-7, with 7 nucleotides matching TRBD1. Sequencing was carried out using PBMCs. This CDR3 reads CASSYLDRLYEQYF. Written as DNA, the CDR3 is TGTGCCAGCAGTTACTTGGACAGGCTCTACGAGCAGTACTTC.